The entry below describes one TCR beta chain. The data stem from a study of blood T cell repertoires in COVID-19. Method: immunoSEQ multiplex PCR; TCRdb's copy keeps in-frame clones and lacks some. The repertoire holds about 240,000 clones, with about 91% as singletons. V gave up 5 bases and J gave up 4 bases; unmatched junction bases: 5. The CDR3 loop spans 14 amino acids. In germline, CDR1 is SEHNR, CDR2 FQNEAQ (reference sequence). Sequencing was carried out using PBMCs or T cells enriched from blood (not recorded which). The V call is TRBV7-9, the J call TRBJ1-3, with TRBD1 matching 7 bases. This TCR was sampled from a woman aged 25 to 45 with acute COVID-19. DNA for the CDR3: TGTGCCAGCAGCCCGACAGGGATCGGAAACACCATATATTTT. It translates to CASSPTGIGNTIYF.